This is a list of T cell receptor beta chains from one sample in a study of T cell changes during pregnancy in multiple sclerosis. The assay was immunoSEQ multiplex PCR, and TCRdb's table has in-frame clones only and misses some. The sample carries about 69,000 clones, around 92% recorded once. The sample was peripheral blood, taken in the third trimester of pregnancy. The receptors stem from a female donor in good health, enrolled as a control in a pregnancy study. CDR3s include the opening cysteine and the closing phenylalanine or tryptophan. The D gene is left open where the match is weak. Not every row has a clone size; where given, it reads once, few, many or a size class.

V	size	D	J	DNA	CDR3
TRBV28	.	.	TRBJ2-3	TGTGCCAGCAGTTTACTGGCTACGCAGTATTTT	CASSLLATQYF
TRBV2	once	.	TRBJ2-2	TGTGCCAGCAGTGACAGGGGAAACAAGAACACCGGGGAGCTGTTTTTT	CASSDRGNKNTGELFF
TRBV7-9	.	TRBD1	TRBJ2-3	TGTGCCAGCAGCCCGACAGGGCCTCGTAAAGATACGCAGTATTTT	CASSPTGPRKDTQYF
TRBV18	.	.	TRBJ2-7	TGTGCCAGCTCACCCCCGGGAGCCTACGAGCAGTACTTC	CASSPPGAYEQYF
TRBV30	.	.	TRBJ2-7	TGTGCCTGGAGTCCCGACCTGGCAGGAGGTCTAAGCCAGTACTTC	CAWSPDLAGGLSQYF
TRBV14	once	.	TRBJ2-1	TGTGCCAGCAGCCAAGTCCCTAGCCCAATCCAGGATGAGCAGTTCTTC	CASSQVPSPIQDEQFF
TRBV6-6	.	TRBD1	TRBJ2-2	TGTGCCAGCAGTACACAGGGGAAGAACACCGGGGAGCTGTTTTTT	CASSTQGKNTGELFF
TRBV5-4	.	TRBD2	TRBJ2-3	TGTGCCAGCAGCCTCCTTACTAGCGGGGACACAGATACGCAGTATTTT	CASSLLTSGDTDTQYF
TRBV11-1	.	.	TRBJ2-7	TGTGCCATCCTGCCGCCCGACCGGGACAATGAAATCTACGAGCAGTACTTC	CAILPPDRDNEIYEQYF
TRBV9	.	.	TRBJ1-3	TGTGCCAGCAGCGCATACCCCCAGGGATACTCTGGAAACACCATATATTTT	CASSAYPQGYSGNTIYF
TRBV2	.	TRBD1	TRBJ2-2	TGTGCCAGCAATTCAGGGGGTGCGGGCACCGGGGAGCTGTTTTTT	CASNSGGAGTGELFF
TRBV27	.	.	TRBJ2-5	TGTGCCAGCAGTTTAATTGCAGGGGCCGTTGAGACCCAGTACTTC	CASSLIAGAVETQYF
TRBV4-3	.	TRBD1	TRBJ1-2	TGCGCCAGCAGCCACGGGACAGGGTCTGCCGGCTACACCTTC	CASSHGTGSAGYTF
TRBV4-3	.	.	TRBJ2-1	TGCGCCAGCAGCCAAGATAAGGGAGCGCCGAGCTATGAGCAGTTCTTC	CASSQDKGAPSYEQFF
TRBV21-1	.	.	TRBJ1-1	TGTGCCAGCAGCCCCCACGACAGGGCCGGCACTGAAGCTTTCTTT	CASSPHDRAGTEAFF
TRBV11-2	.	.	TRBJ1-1	TGTGCCAGCAGCTTAGCAAACACTGAAGCTTTCTTT	CASSLANTEAFF
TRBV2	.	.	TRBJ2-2	TGTGCCAGCAGTGCTACTATCAACACCGGGGAGCTGTTTTTT	CASSATINTGELFF
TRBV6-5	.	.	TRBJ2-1	TGTGCCAGCAGTCTACGGACAGCTTACAATGAGCAGTTCTTC	CASSLRTAYNEQFF
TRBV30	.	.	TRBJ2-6	TGTGCCTGGAGCCACTCTGGGGCCAACGTCCTGACTTTC	CAWSHSGANVLTF
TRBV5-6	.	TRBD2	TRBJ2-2	TGTGCCAGCAGCTTTGGCGCGGGAGGGCCGAACACCGGGGAGCTGTTTTTT	CASSFGAGGPNTGELFF
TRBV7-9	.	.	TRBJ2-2	TGTGCCAGCAGCTTAAAGAGCGGCGCGAACACCGGGGAGCTGTTTTTT	CASSLKSGANTGELFF
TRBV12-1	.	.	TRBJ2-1	TGTGCCAGCAGCTCGAACCTGAGCTCCTACAATGAGCAGTTCTTC	CASSSNLSSYNEQFF
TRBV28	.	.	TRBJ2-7	TGTGCCAGCAGTATTACAGCCTACGAGCAGTACTTC	CASSITAYEQYF
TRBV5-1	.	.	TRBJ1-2	TGCGCCAGCAGCTTGTTGCTGAATTCGAGAAAGGGCTACACCTTC	CASSLLLNSRKGYTF
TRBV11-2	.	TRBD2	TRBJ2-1	TGTGCCAGCAGATTAGCGGGAGGGAATGAGCAGTTCTTC	CASRLAGGNEQFF
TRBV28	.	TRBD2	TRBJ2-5	TGTGCCAGCAGTTTAGTCACTAGCGGGGGGTTTTATCAAGAGACCCAGTACTTC	CASSLVTSGGFYQETQYF
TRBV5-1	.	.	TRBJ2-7	TGCGCCAGCAATACCGTGGGGAGTTACGAGCAGTACTTC	CASNTVGSYEQYF
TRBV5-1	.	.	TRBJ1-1	TGCGCCAGCAGCTGGACGGGGATTACTGAAGCTTTCTTT	CASSWTGITEAFF
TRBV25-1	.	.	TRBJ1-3	TGTGCCAGCAGTGAATTGGGCCGCACCATATATTTT	CASSELGRTIYF
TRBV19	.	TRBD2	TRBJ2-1	TGTGCCAGTAGTATAGATCTAGAGACTAGCGGGAGTGAGGAGTTCTTC	CASSIDLETSGSEEFF
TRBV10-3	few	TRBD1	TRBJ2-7	TGTGCCATCACTCAGGGACAGGGGGAGAGCGAGCAGTACTTC	CAITQGQGESEQYF
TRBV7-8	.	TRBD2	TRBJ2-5	TGTGCCAGCAGCTTAGCGTGGACGGGAGGAGAGACCCAGTACTTC	CASSLAWTGGETQYF
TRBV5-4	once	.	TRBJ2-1	TGTGCCAGCAGCTTGGGACTAGTGGGGAGTTACAATGAGCAGTTCTTC	CASSLGLVGSYNEQFF
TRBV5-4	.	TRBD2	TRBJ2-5	TGTGCCAGCAGCTTAGGAGTAGCGGGAGGGGGGGAGACCCAGTACTTC	CASSLGVAGGGETQYF
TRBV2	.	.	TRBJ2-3	TGTGCCAGCGGAGGGGGGGCCTTCACAGATACGCAGTATTTT	CASGGGAFTDTQYF
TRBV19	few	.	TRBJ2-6	TGTGCCAGTAGTATAAGTCAGTTCTCTGGGGCCAACGTCCTGACTTTC	CASSISQFSGANVLTF
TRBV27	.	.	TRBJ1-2	TGTGCCAGCAGTTTTCGGCAGGGAGGAGATTATGGCTACACCTTC	CASSFRQGGDYGYTF
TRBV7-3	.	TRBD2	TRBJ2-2	TGTGCCAGCAGCCCTCGGACTAGCGGGGGCGTAGGCGGGGAGCTGTTTTTT	CASSPRTSGGVGGELFF
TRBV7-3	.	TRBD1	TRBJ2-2	TGTGCCAGCAGCCTGACAGGGACCGGGGAGCTGTTTTTT	CASSLTGTGELFF
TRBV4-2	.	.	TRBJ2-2	TGTGCCAGCAGCCAGGTATTGAGGAACACCGGGGAGCTGTTTTTT	CASSQVLRNTGELFF
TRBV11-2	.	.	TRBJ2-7	TGTGCCAGCAGCCCCTGGCCCTCAATGATGTACGAGCAGTACTTC	CASSPWPSMMYEQYF
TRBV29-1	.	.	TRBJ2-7	TGCAGCGTTGAAGAAGGTAGCCATGGCTACGAGCAGTACTTC	CSVEEGSHGYEQYF
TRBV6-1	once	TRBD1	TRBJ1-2	TGTGCCAGCAGCGCTGGGGACAGGGAGTTGGGTGGCTACACCTTC	CASSAGDRELGGYTF